The rows below give T cell receptor beta chains drawn from one sample of a study of T cell repertoires in cytomegalovirus infection. One entry per CDR3 protein results from TCRdb running MiXCR on the reads. The data contain hundreds of thousands of distinct CDR3 sequences, around 9.6% of them singletons. What was sequenced was PBMCs. All receptors come from a human donor in good health (CMV status not recorded). Some clones in this sample may be carry-over from other donors' samples. Each CDR3 is given with its conserved first and last residue. D genes are given only for firm matches. Expanded clones get a size class; other rows say once, few or many, or leave the size out.

NA	TRBV7-2	many	TRBJ2-5	16	CASSLGSTRVQETQYF	TGTGCCAGCAGCTTAGGTAGCACCCGGGTCCAAGAGACCCAGTACTTC
NA	TRBV12-3/TRBV12-4	many	TRBJ1-4	14	CASSLEGFNEKLFF	TGTGCCAGCAGTCTGGAGGGGTTTAATGAAAAACTGTTTTTT
TRBD1	TRBV7-9	many	TRBJ1-5	14	CASSLDRDTQPQHF	TGTGCCAGCAGCCTAGACAGGGATACTCAGCCCCAGCATTTT
NA	TRBV6-5	many	TRBJ2-1	13	CASSYRGYNEQFF	TGTGCCAGCAGTTATAGGGGTTACAATGAGCAGTTCTTC
TRBD2	TRBV5-1	many	TRBJ2-1	15	CASSFPSGSYNEQFF	TGCGCCAGCAGCTTTCCTAGCGGATCCTACAATGAGCAGTTCTTC
NA	TRBV6-2/TRBV6-3	many	TRBJ2-2	18	CASSYSKVAGLNTGELFF	TGTGCCAGCAGTTACTCGAAGGTAGCAGGGCTGAACACCGGGGAGCTGTTTTTT
TRBD1	TRBV20-1	many	TRBJ1-3	14	CSARDPTGGNTIYF	TGCAGTGCTAGAGATCCGACAGGGGGAAACACCATATATTTT
NA	TRBV7-9	NA	TRBJ2-4	13	CASVRGAKNIQYF	TGTGCCAGCGTTCGGGGGGCCAAAAACATTCAGTACTTC
NA	TRBV20-1	NA	TRBJ1-2	14	CSAREGHAAYGYTF	TGCAGTGCTAGAGAGGGACACGCGGCCTATGGCTACACCTTC
TRBD1	TRBV6-2/TRBV6-3	many	TRBJ1-5	12	CASRTGGKPQHF	TGTGCCAGTCGGACAGGGGGCAAACCCCAGCATTTT
NA	TRBV6-2/TRBV6-3	many	TRBJ2-3	21	CASSYHPDDLAVYRGTDTQYF	TGTGCCAGCAGTTACCATCCAGACGACTTAGCCGTATACCGGGGCACAGATACGCAGTATTTT
TRBD1	TRBV6-1	many	TRBJ2-2	15	CASSIQGALGGELFF	TGTGCCAGCAGTATCCAGGGGGCCCTTGGCGGGGAGCTGTTTTTT
NA	TRBV7-9	many	TRBJ1-5	16	CASSLGGGDGNQPQHF	TGTGCCAGCAGCTTAGGGGGGGGGGACGGCAATCAGCCCCAGCATTTT
NA	TRBV7-2	many	TRBJ2-3	16	CASSLNRAQSTDTQYF	TGTGCCAGCAGCTTAAACAGGGCCCAAAGCACAGATACGCAGTATTTT
NA	TRBV7-2	many	TRBJ2-1	13	CASSFGTFNEQFF	TGTGCCAGCAGCTTCGGGACTTTCAATGAGCAGTTCTTC
NA	TRBV7-2	many	TRBJ1-1	13	CASSRRGGDEAFF	TGTGCCAGCAGCCGCCGGGGAGGGGATGAAGCTTTCTTT
NA	TRBV5-1	many	TRBJ1-4	15	CASSPTGQANEKLFF	TGCGCCAGCAGCCCGACGGGACAAGCTAATGAAAAACTGTTTTTT
NA	TRBV5-1	many	TRBJ2-1	13	CASSEGRYPEQFF	TGCGCCAGCAGCGAGGGACGTTACCCGGAGCAGTTCTTC
TRBD1	TRBV29-1	many	TRBJ2-1	15	CSVEGTGRHYNEQFF	TGCAGCGTTGAAGGGACAGGGCGCCACTACAATGAGCAGTTCTTC
TRBD2	TRBV3-1	NA	TRBJ2-3	15	CASSHLAGGTDTQYF	TGTGCCAGCAGCCATCTAGCGGGGGGCACAGATACGCAGTATTTT
TRBD2	TRBV19	few	TRBJ2-3	18	CASSMRLAGAPSTDTQYF	TGTGCCAGTAGTATGCGACTAGCGGGGGCCCCTAGCACAGATACGCAGTATTTT
TRBD2	TRBV9	NA	TRBJ2-3	17	CASSAYSSGAFTDTQYF	TGTGCCAGCAGCGCCTACTCTAGCGGGGCTTTCACAGATACGCAGTATTTT
NA	TRBV15	many	TRBJ1-4	14	CATSRDLGAEKLFF	TGTGCCACCAGCAGAGATCTTGGAGCCGAAAAACTGTTTTTT
NA	TRBV29-1	few	TRBJ1-1	11	CSVEGVTEAFF	TGCAGCGTTGAAGGAGTGACTGAAGCTTTCTTT
TRBD1	TRBV12-3/TRBV12-4	many	TRBJ1-5	15	CASGPTGGNGQPQHF	TGTGCCAGCGGCCCTACAGGGGGCAACGGTCAGCCCCAGCATTTT
TRBD1	TRBV19	many	TRBJ1-1	16	CASSTARTGGRTEAFF	TGTGCCAGTAGTACCGCCCGGACAGGGGGTCGTACTGAAGCTTTCTTT
NA	TRBV6-5	many	TRBJ2-2	13	CASRSPNAGELFF	TGTGCCAGCAGATCCCCCAATGCCGGGGAGCTGTTTTTT
NA	TRBV28	many	TRBJ2-1	17	CASSSARDTYSYNEQFF	TGTGCCAGCAGTTCAGCCCGGGACACCTACTCCTACAATGAGCAGTTCTTC
NA	TRBV25-1	few	TRBJ1-2	15	CASSDWREEVYGYTF	TGTGCCAGCAGTGATTGGCGGGAGGAGGTCTATGGCTACACCTTC
TRBD1	TRBV10-3	NA	TRBJ2-5	13	CAISNRDRETQYF	TGTGCCATCAGTAACCGGGACAGAGAGACCCAGTACTTC
TRBD2	TRBV28	many	TRBJ2-7	14	CASSLAGGPGEQYF	TGTGCCAGCAGTCTAGCGGGGGGGCCTGGCGAGCAGTACTTC
TRBD1	TRBV10-3	many	TRBJ2-1	14	CAISERDRGFEQFF	TGTGCCATCAGTGAGCGGGACAGGGGGTTTGAGCAGTTCTTC
NA	TRBV5-1	many	TRBJ1-6	16	CASSLSQGLEGSPLHF	TGCGCCAGCAGCTTAAGCCAGGGCTTAGAGGGATCACCCCTCCACTTT
TRBD1	TRBV20-1	NA	TRBJ1-6	15	CSASSWTGNDSPLHF	TGCAGTGCTAGCTCTTGGACAGGGAATGATTCACCCCTCCACTTT
NA	TRBV14	many	TRBJ2-1	13	CASSQDWADEQFF	TGTGCCAGCAGCCAAGATTGGGCGGATGAGCAGTTCTTC
NA	TRBV19	few	TRBJ2-2	14	CASSPRGNTGELFF	TGTGCCAGTAGTCCTCGAGGGAACACCGGGGAGCTGTTTTTT
TRBD1	TRBV18	few	TRBJ1-1	13	CASSPLQGAEAFF	TGTGCCAGCTCACCATTACAGGGGGCTGAAGCTTTCTTT
NA	TRBV28	many	TRBJ2-3	14	CASSLPANLGTQYF	TGTGCCAGCAGTTTACCAGCGAACCTGGGTACGCAGTATTTT
TRBD1	TRBV7-9	many	TRBJ2-2	16	CASSFATGGNTGELFF	TGTGCCAGCAGCTTTGCTACAGGGGGTAACACCGGGGAGCTGTTTTTT
NA	TRBV10-3	NA	TRBJ2-3	12	CAISPSTDTQYF	TGTGCCATCAGTCCTAGCACAGATACGCAGTATTTT
NA	TRBV28	many	TRBJ2-1	16	CASSLFRDTIPNEQFF	TGTGCCAGCAGTTTATTCCGGGACACCATTCCCAATGAGCAGTTCTTC
TRBD1	TRBV20-1	NA	TRBJ1-6	11	CSPGGNSPLHF	TGCTCACCAGGGGGTAATTCACCCCTCCACTTT